The rows below give T cell receptor beta chains drawn from one sample of a study of technical replicates of blood from several donors. TCRdb's copy holds only in-frame clones and misses some; the assay was immunoSEQ multiplex PCR. This sample has 85,000 or so clones, with 94% found just once. The sequenced sample consisted of T cells isolated from PBMCs. These receptors came from a human donor in good health. Both conserved end residues are part of each CDR3. D genes are given only for firm matches. Only part of the rows carry a size: once, few, many, or a class if the clone is expanded.

J | D | V | size | DNA | CDR3
TRBJ2-1 | TRBD1 | TRBV2 | . | TGTGCCAGCAGGGCGGGACAGGGAGGAAATGAGCAGTTCTTC | CASRAGQGGNEQFF
TRBJ2-2 | . | TRBV28 | . | TGTGCCAGCAGTTGGGCCCCCGGGGAGCTGTTTTTT | CASSWAPGELFF
TRBJ2-1 | . | TRBV28 | once | TGTGCCAGCAGTTCCCGACAGGACTCTGGGGGTGAGCAGTTCTTC | CASSSRQDSGGEQFF
TRBJ1-5 | TRBD1 | TRBV28 | once | TGTGCCAGCAAGGGGGCTAATCAGCCCCAGCATTTT | CASKGANQPQHF
TRBJ2-1 | TRBD2 | TRBV19 | . | TGTGCCAGTAGTACCCTGGGACTAGCGGGAGAGGGAGGCAATGAGCAGTTCTTC | CASSTLGLAGEGGNEQFF
TRBJ1-1 | . | TRBV5-1 | . | TGCGCCAGCAGCTTGTTTGGCCCGATCAATATGAACACTGAAGCTTTCTTT | CASSLFGPINMNTEAFF
TRBJ2-7 | TRBD2 | TRBV9 | . | TGTGCCAGCAGCGTTAGCGGGAGGTACGAGCAGTACTTC | CASSVSGRYEQYF
TRBJ2-1 | TRBD2 | TRBV6-4 | . | TGTGCCAGCAGAAAACTAGCGGGAACCTACAATGAGCAGTTCTTC | CASRKLAGTYNEQFF
TRBJ1-2 | TRBD1 | TRBV29-1 | . | TGCAGCGTTGAGGGGGACAGGGGTGGTGGCTACACCTTC | CSVEGDRGGGYTF
TRBJ2-5 | . | TRBV5-1 | . | TGCGCCAGCAGCTTGGGACAGGCAGAGACCCAGTACTTC | CASSLGQAETQYF
TRBJ1-5 | . | TRBV28 | . | TGTGCCAGCAGTTTATTAGAAGGGGCCGTTACCAATCAGCCCCAGCATTTT | CASSLLEGAVTNQPQHF
TRBJ2-7 | . | TRBV6-1 | . | TGTGCCAGCAGCCTCGGTCACCGGGGGTCCTTC | CASSLGHRGSF
TRBJ2-1 | TRBD2 | TRBV7-2 | few | TGTGCCAGCAGCCTCGGGACTAGCGGGTCGCATGAGCAGTTCTTC | CASSLGTSGSHEQFF
TRBJ2-7 | TRBD2 | TRBV11-2 | . | TGTGCCAGCAGCTTCCGGACTAGCGGGAGGTCCCACGAGCAGTACTTC | CASSFRTSGRSHEQYF
TRBJ1-1 | . | TRBV5-6 | . | TGTGCCAGCAGCTCTAACACTGAAGCTTTCTTT | CASSSNTEAFF
TRBJ1-2 | TRBD1 | TRBV25-1 | . | TGTGCCAGCAGCTACCCGGACAGGGGGAATGGCTACACCTTC | CASSYPDRGNGYTF
TRBJ2-5 | TRBD1 | TRBV6-6 | . | TGTGCCAGCAGTTACAGGACAGGGCTGGATGAGACCCAGTACTTC | CASSYRTGLDETQYF
TRBJ2-2 | . | TRBV18 | . | TGTGCCAGCTCACCCTACCTGGACACCTGGGGGGCCGGGGAGCTGTTTTTT | CASSPYLDTWGAGELFF
TRBJ2-5 | . | TRBV27 | . | TGTGCCAGCAGTCCACCCGGACATTTTCAAGAGACCCAGTACTTC | CASSPPGHFQETQYF
TRBJ1-4 | TRBD1 | TRBV7-6 | . | TGTGCCAGCAGCTTATCGGGACAGGCAATGGGGCTTCCGAAGGAAAAACTGTTTTTT | CASSLSGQAMGLPKEKLFF
TRBJ1-1 | . | TRBV7-9 | once | TGTGCCAGCAGCTCCCAGGTGAACACTGAAGCTTTCTTT | CASSSQVNTEAFF
TRBJ2-3 | . | TRBV6-4 | . | TGTGCCAGCAGTGATCGGGTCACAGATACGCAGTATTTT | CASSDRVTDTQYF
TRBJ1-1 | . | TRBV11-2 | few | TGTGCCAGCAGCTTGGCGAGAGGGGGTACTGAAGCTTTCTTT | CASSLARGGTEAFF
TRBJ1-5 | . | TRBV4-1 | . | TGCGCCAGCAGCCAAGTGGCGGGGGGGGCCGGGAATCAGCCCCAGCATTTT | CASSQVAGGAGNQPQHF
TRBJ2-3 | . | TRBV5-1 | . | TGCGCCAGCAGCTCGGGAACGCAAGATACGCAGTATTTT | CASSSGTQDTQYF
TRBJ2-3 | . | TRBV27 | . | TGTGCCAGCAGTTTTCGGCGGGTTTCACTGCCAGATACGCAGTATTTT | CASSFRRVSLPDTQYF
TRBJ1-1 | TRBD1 | TRBV4-1 | . | TGCGCCAGCAGGGCGGGACAGGGAAAGGGAGCGGGCACTGAAGCTTTCTTT | CASRAGQGKGAGTEAFF
TRBJ2-7 | TRBD1 | TRBV2 | . | TGTGCCAGCAGCGTTCCGGGACAGATGTACGAGCAGTACTTC | CASSVPGQMYEQYF
TRBJ2-3 | TRBD1 | TRBV5-1 | . | TGCGCCAGTATGAAGGGACAGGGGAGCACAGATACGCAGTATTTT | CASMKGQGSTDTQYF
TRBJ1-1 | . | TRBV10-3 | . | TGTGCCATCAGTGAGTCTCGACAACGTGAGGCTTTCTTT | CAISESRQREAFF
TRBJ2-1 | TRBD2 | TRBV6-5 | . | TGTGCCAGCAGGCTGACTAGCGTTGGTGAGCAGTTCTTC | CASRLTSVGEQFF
TRBJ1-5 | . | TRBV6-1 | . | TGTGCCGGGGCTAATCATGTCGGTCAGCCCCAGCATTTT | CAGANHVGQPQHF
TRBJ2-7 | TRBD2 | TRBV4-1 | . | TGCGCCAGCAGCCTCGGGAGGGGGTTTGAGCAGTACTTC | CASSLGRGFEQYF
TRBJ1-2 | TRBD1 | TRBV5-6 | . | TGTGCCAGCAGCTTAGGACAGGGCCCGGTAGGATACACCTTC | CASSLGQGPVGYTF
TRBJ2-5 | TRBD2 | TRBV6-6 | . | TGTGCCAGCAGGGTGGAGCGGGAGTTCGCGGAGACCCAGTACTTC | CASRVEREFAETQYF
TRBJ2-1 | TRBD2 | TRBV30 | . | TGTGCCTGGAGTGTTTCTCGCACTAGCGGGGCCCTAGATGAGCAGTTCTTC | CAWSVSRTSGALDEQFF
TRBJ1-4 | TRBD1 | TRBV9 | . | TGTGCCAGCAGCGTAGCCCCTGACAGGGCTGAAAAACTGTTTTTT | CASSVAPDRAEKLFF
TRBJ2-1 | TRBD1 | TRBV7-3 | . | TGTGCCAGCAGCTTAACGCCAGGGGGTTCCTACAATGAGCAGTTCTTC | CASSLTPGGSYNEQFF
TRBJ2-5 | TRBD2 | TRBV30 | . | TGTGCCTTGACTAGCGGGGGGGCTTGGGAGACCCAGTACTTC | CALTSGGAWETQYF
TRBJ2-7 | . | TRBV5-5 | once | TGTGCCAGCAGCGGCTACCTAGGCTTTTACGAGCAGTACTTC | CASSGYLGFYEQYF
TRBJ2-4 | TRBD1 | TRBV25-1 | . | TGTGCCAGCAGTGAGCCCGGGACAGTGGTCATTCAGTACTTC | CASSEPGTVVIQYF
TRBJ1-3 | TRBD1 | TRBV30 | . | TGTGCCTGGAGTCCTGGCAGGGGGCGAAACACCATATATTTT | CAWSPGRGRNTIYF
TRBJ2-7 | . | TRBV5-4 | . | TGTGCCAGCAGCCACAGGGACCGATCCTACGAGCAGTACTTC | CASSHRDRSYEQYF
TRBJ1-4 | . | TRBV10-3 | . | TGTGCCATCAGTGACAGGGTTGATGAAAAACTGTTTTTT | CAISDRVDEKLFF
TRBJ1-5 | TRBD1 | TRBV27 | once | TGTGCCAGCAGGGATGCAACACAGGGGTCCCTGGGTCAGCCCCAGCATTTT | CASRDATQGSLGQPQHF
TRBJ2-7 | TRBD2 | TRBV7-6 | . | TGTGCCAGCAGCAAGCGGGGATCCTACGAGCAGTACTTC | CASSKRGSYEQYF
TRBJ2-7 | TRBD1 | TRBV13 | once | TGTGCCAGCAGCTTAGGGATGGATTGGGCGACAGGGAAGGGCTACTACGAGCAGTACTTC | CASSLGMDWATGKGYYEQYF
TRBJ1-4 | . | TRBV19 | . | TGTGCCAGTAGGAAACAGGCTACAACTAATGAAAAACTGTTTTTT | CASRKQATTNEKLFF